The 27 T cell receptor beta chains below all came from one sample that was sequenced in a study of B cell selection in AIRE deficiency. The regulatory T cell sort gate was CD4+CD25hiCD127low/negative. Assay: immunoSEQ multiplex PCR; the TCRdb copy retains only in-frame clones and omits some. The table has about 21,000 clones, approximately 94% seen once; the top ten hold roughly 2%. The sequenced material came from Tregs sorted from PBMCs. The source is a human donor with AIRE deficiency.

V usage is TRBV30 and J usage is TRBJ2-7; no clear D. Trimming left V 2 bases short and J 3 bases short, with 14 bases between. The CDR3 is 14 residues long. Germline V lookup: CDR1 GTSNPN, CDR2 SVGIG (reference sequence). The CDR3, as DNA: TGTGCCTGGAGTAAGGGCTTGCACGGCTACGAGCAGTACTTC. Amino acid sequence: CAWSKGLHGYEQYF. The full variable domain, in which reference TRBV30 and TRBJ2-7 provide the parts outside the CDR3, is SQTIHQWPATLVQPVGSPLSLECTVEGTSNPNLYWYRQAAGRGLQLLFYSVGIGQISSEVPQNLSASRPQDRQFILSSKKLLLSDSGFYLCAWSKGLHGYEQYFGPGTRLTVT.

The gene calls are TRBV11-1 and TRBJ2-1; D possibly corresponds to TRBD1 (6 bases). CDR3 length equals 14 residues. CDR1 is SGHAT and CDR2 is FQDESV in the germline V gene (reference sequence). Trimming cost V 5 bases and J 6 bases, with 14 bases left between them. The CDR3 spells CASSQQGILNEQFF. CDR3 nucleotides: TGTGCCAGCAGCCAACAGGGAATCCTCAATGAGCAGTTCTTC.

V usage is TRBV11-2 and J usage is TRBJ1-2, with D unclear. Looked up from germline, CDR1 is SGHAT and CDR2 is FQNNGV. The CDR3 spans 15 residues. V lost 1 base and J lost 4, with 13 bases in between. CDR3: CASSLGPSARYGYTF. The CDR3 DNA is TGTGCCAGCAGCTTAGGGCCATCAGCCCGCTATGGCTACACCTTC.

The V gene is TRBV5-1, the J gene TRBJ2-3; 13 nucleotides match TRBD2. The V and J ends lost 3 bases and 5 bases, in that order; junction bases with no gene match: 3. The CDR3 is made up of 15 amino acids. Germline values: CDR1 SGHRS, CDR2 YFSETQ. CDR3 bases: TGCGCCAGCAGCTCACTAGCGGGAGGGGGAGATACGCAGTATTTT. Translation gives CASSSLAGGGDTQYF.

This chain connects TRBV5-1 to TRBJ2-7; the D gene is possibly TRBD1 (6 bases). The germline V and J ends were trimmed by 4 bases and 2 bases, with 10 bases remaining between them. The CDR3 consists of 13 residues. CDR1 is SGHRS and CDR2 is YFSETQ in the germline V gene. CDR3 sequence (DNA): TGCGCCAGCAGCCCGACAGGCCCCTACGAGCAGTACTTC. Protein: CASSPTGPYEQYF.

CDR3 DNA: TGCAGCGTTGGACAACCGAACACTGAAGCTTTCTTT. Translating gives CSVGQPNTEAFF. V usage is TRBV29-1 and J usage is TRBJ1-1; no firm D call. Germline CDR1 is SQVTM and CDR2 is ANQGSEA. V gave up 4 bases and J gave up 1 base, with 7 bases separating them. This CDR3 has 12 residues.

The CDR3 spells CASSLGTTRQETQYF. CDR3 nucleotides: TGTGCCAGCAGCCTGGGGACAACCCGACAAGAGACCCAGTACTTC. The V call is TRBV7-3, the J call TRBJ2-5; a weak D match, TRBD1 (6 bases). The CDR3 loop spans 15 amino acids. From germline, CDR1 is SGHTA and CDR2 FQGTGA. Trimming removed 5 bases from V and 2 bases from J, with 15 bases in between.

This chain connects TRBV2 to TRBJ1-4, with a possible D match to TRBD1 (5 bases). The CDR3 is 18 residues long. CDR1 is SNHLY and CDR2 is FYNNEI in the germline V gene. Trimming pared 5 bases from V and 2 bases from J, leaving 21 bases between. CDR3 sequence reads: CASSQPPRGILTNEKLFF. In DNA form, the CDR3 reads TGTGCCAGCAGTCAACCACCGCGGGGGATCCTGACTAATGAAAAACTGTTTTTT.

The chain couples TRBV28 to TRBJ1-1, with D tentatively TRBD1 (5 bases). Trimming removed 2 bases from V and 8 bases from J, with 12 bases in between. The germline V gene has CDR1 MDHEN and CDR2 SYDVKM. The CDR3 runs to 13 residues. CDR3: CASSLGGRGEAFF. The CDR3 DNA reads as TGTGCCAGCAGTTTAGGGGGTCGAGGAGAAGCTTTCTTT.

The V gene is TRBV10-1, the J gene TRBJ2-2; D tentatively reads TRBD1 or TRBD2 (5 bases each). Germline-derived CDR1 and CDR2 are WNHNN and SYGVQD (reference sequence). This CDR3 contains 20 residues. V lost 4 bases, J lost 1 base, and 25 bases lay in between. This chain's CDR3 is CASSGPGTGKVLRNTGELFF. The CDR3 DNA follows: TGCGCCAGCAGTGGCCCCGGGACCGGGAAGGTCCTTAGGAACACCGGGGAGCTGTTTTTT.

The CDR3 region is CASSRGTHGTYNEQFF. In DNA, the CDR3 is TGCGCCAGCAGCCGAGGGACCCACGGGACCTACAATGAGCAGTTCTTC. V gene TRBV5-1 combines with J gene TRBJ2-1, with D possibly being TRBD1 or TRBD2 (5 bases each). Per the germline V gene, CDR1 is SGHRS and CDR2 is YFSETQ. There are 16 residues in the CDR3. The V end was cut by 4 bases, the J end by 2 bases, with 16 bases between.

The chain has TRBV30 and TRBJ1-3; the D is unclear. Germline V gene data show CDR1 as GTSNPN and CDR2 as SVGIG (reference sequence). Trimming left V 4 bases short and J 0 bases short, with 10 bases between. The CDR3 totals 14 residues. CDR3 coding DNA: TGTGCCTGGAACCGACACAGCTCTGGAAACACCATATATTTT. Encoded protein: CAWNRHSSGNTIYF. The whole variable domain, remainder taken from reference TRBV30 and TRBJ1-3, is SQTIHQWPATLVQPVGSPLSLECTVEGTSNPNLYWYRQAAGRGLQLLFYSVGIGQISSEVPQNLSASRPQDRQFILSSKKLLLSDSGFYLCAWNRHSSGNTIYFGEGSWLTVV.

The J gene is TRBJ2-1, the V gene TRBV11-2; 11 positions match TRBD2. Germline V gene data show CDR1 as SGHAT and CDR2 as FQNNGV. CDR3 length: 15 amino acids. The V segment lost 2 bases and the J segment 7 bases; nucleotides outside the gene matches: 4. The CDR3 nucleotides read TGTGCCAGCAGCTTATATAGCGGGAGGGTGAATGAGCAGTTCTTC. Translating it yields CASSLYSGRVNEQFF.

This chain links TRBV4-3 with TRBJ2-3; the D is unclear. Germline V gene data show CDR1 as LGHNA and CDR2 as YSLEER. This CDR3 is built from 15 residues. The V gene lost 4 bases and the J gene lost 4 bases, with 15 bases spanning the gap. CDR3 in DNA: TGCGCCAGCAGCCCCGGAAGGGTGGGCGCAGATACGCAGTATTTT. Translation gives CASSPGRVGADTQYF.

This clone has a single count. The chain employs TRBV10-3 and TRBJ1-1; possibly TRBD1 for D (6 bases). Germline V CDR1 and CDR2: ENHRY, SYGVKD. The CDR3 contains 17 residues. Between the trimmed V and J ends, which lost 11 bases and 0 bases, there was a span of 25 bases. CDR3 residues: CAVTRDTSSRVNTEAFF. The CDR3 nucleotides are TGTGCCGTAACCCGGGACACTAGCTCGCGGGTGAACACTGAAGCTTTCTTT.

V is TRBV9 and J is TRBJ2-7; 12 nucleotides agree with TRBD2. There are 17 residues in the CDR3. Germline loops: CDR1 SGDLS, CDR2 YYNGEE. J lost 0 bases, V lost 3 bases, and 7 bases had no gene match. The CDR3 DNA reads TGTGCCAGCAGCGAGGGACTAGCGGGTTATGGCTCCTACGAGCAGTACTTC. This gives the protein CASSEGLAGYGSYEQYF.

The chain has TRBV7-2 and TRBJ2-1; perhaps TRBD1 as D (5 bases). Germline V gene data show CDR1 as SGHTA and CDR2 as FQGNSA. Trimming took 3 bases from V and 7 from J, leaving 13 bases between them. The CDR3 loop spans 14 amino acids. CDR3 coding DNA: TGTGCCAGCAGCTTCGGTAAGGGGTGGAATGAGCAGTTCTTC. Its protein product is CASSFGKGWNEQFF.

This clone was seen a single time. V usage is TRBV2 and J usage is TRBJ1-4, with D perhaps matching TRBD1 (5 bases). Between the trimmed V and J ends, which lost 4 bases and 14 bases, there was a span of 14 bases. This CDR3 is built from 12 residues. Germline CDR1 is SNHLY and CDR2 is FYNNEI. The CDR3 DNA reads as TGTGCCAGCAGTGTAGAAGGGGAAGGCCTGTTTTTT. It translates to CASSVEGEGLFF.

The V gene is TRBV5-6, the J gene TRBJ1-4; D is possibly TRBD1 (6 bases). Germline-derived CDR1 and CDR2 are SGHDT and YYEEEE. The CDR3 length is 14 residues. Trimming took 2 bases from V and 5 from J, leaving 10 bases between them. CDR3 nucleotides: TGTGCCAGCAGCTTAAACGGGGGCAATGAAAAACTGTTTTTT. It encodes CASSLNGGNEKLFF.

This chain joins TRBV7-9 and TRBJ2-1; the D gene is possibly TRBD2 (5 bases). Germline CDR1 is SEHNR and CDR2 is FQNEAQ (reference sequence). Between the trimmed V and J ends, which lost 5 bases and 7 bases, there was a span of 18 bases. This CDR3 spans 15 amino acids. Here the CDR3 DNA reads TGTGCCAGCAGCGACCGCGCGGGCGGCCAGAATGAGCAGTTCTTC. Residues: CASSDRAGGQNEQFF.

DNA of the CDR3: TGTGCCAGCAGCCAAGATCGGGGGAGTGGAACCGGGGAGCTGTTTTTT. It specifies CASSQDRGSGTGELFF. This chain joins TRBV4-2 and TRBJ2-2; a possible D gene is TRBD2 (6 bases). Trimming took 0 bases from V and 5 from J, leaving 13 bases between them. Germline V gives CDR1 LGHNA, CDR2 YNFKEQ. The CDR3 is made up of 16 amino acids.

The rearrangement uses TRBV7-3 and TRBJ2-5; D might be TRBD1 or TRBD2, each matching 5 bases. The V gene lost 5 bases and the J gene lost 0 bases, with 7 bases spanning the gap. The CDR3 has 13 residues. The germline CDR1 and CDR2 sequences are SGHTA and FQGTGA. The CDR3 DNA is TGTGCCAGCAGCGTGGGACACCAAGAGACCCAGTACTTC. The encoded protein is CASSVGHQETQYF.

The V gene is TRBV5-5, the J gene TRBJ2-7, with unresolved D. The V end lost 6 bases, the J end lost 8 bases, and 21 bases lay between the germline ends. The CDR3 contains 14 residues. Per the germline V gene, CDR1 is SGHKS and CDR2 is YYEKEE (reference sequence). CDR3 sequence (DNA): TGTGCCAGCATCTGGGGTGAGGTCCAGTCCAAGCAGTACTTC. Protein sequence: CASIWGEVQSKQYF.

CDR3 nucleotide sequence: TGCGCCAGCAGCCAAGATCCACAGAACAATCAGCCCCAGCATTTT. Translated: CASSQDPQNNQPQHF. This rearrangement joins TRBV4-1 to TRBJ1-5; the D is unclear. Germline CDR1 and CDR2: MGHRA and YSYEKL. The CDR3 loop spans 15 amino acids. Trimming removed 0 bases at V and 3 bases at J, with 9 bases between.

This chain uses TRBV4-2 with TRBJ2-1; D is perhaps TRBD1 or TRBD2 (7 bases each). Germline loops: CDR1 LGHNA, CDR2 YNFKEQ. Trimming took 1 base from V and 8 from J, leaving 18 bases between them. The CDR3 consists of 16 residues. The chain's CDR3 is CASSQGTGRGHYEQFF. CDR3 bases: TGTGCCAGCAGCCAAGGAACGGGGAGGGGGCACTATGAGCAGTTCTTC.

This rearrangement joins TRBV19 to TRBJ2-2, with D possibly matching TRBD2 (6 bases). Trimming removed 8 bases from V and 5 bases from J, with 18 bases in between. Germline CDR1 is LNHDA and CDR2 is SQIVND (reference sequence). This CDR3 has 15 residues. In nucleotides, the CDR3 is TGTGCCAGTCATAGCGGAACCTTGCGGACCGGGGAGCTGTTTTTT. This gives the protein CASHSGTLRTGELFF.

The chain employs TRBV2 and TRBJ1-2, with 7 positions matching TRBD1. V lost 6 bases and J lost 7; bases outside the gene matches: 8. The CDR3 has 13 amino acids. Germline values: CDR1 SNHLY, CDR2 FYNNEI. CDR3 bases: TGTGCCAGCAGCCGGGACAGCCGTGGTGGCTACACCTTC. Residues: CASSRDSRGGYTF.